The 13 T cell receptor beta chains below were found in one sample sequenced in a study of cytomegalovirus exposure and HLA in healthy donors listed by TCRdb under 2017. Libraries were constructed by the immunoSEQ multiplex PCR assay. For the multiplex PCR, a mixture combining 60 forward primers for TCR Vbeta segments and 13 reverse primers for TCR Jbeta segments was used. Held by TCRdb, this immuneACCESS table contains in-frame sequences only and omits some clones. Under half of the omission traces to an unresolved V gene where checked; the cause of the rest is unknown. This sample holds some 120,000 clones; about four fifths were observed only once. Clones ranked in the top ten supply 1.5% to 2.5% of the sample. The sequencing sample was made of PBMCs. These receptors all come from a man between 18 and 29 years old in good health and CMV-seronegative.

The rearrangement joins TRBV6-5 to TRBJ1-1; D unresolved. V was clipped by 0 bases and J by 4 bases, with 12 bases between them. CDR1 MNHEY and CDR2 SVGAGI come from the germline V gene. CDR3 length: 15 amino acids. The CDR3 region is CASSYSGLGSTEAFF. For the CDR3, the DNA is TGTGCCAGCAGTTACTCGGGTCTGGGGAGCACTGAAGCTTTCTTT.

The chain links TRBV28 to TRBJ2-7, with a tentative D call TRBD2 (6 bases). V was trimmed by 2 bases and J by 7 bases, leaving 18 bases between them. The CDR3 consists of 15 residues. Germline CDR1 MDHEN, CDR2 SYDVKM. The CDR3 DNA sequence: TGTGCCAGCAGTTTAGGGACTCCCTACGGATGGGAGCAGTACTTC. It is translated as CASSLGTPYGWEQYF. Full variable domain (outside the CDR3, taken from reference TRBV28 and TRBJ2-7): DVKVTQSSRYLVKRTGEKVFLECVQDMDHENMFWYRQDPGLGLRLIYFSYDVKMKEKGDIPEGYSVSREKKERFSLILESASTNQTSMYLCASSLGTPYGWEQYFGPGTRLTVT.

J is TRBJ1-5 and V is TRBV7-9; 7 nucleotides agree with TRBD1. The J segment lost 5 bases and the V segment lost 5 bases, leaving 6 bases of the junction unmatched. CDR1 is SEHNR and CDR2 is FQNEAQ in the germline V gene (reference sequence). The CDR3 totals 14 residues. The CDR3 coding sequence is TGTGCCAGCAGCGCTGGACAGGACTATCAGCCCCAGCATTTT. It translates to CASSAGQDYQPQHF.

The chain joins TRBV7-2 to TRBJ2-7; 7 nucleotides line up with TRBD2. With V trimmed by 5 bases and J by 2 bases, 15 bases remained unmatched. Germline lookup yields CDR1 SGHTA and CDR2 FQGNSA. This CDR3 is 17 amino acids long. The DNA of the CDR3 is TGTGCCAGCAGCCCGACCCTAGCGGCAACGTTAGCCTACGAGCAGTACTTC. The encoded protein is CASSPTLAATLAYEQYF.

V is TRBV27 and J is TRBJ2-1, with 14 bases identical to TRBD2. The germline V gene encodes CDR1 MNHEY and CDR2 SMNVEV (reference sequence). The CDR3 length is 15 residues. The junction had 2 bases not matched to a gene; V was cut back by 4 bases and J by 6 bases. CDR3 nucleotide sequence: TGTGCCAGCAGTTACGGGACTAGCGGGAGCAATGAGCAGTTCTTC. Translating it yields CASSYGTSGSNEQFF.

Written as DNA, the CDR3 is TGTGCCAGCTCACCGTCGGAGCTTGGCTACACCTTC. Encoded protein: CASSPSELGYTF. The chain has TRBV18 and TRBJ1-2, with unresolved D. Trimming removed 3 bases at V and 7 bases at J, with 9 bases between. The CDR3 length is 12 residues. CDR1 and CDR2 (germline): KGHSH, LQKENI.

CDR3: CASTIAGGPHNEQFF. For the CDR3, the DNA is TGTGCCAGCACCATAGCGGGAGGGCCCCACAATGAGCAGTTCTTC. The chain recombines TRBV7-9 with TRBJ2-1, with TRBD2 matching 11 bases. There are 15 residues in the CDR3. V trimming: 7 bases; J trimming: 5 bases; junction bases outside the gene matches: 7. Germline loops: CDR1 SEHNR, CDR2 FQNEAQ (reference sequence).

The chain recombines TRBV7-2 with TRBJ1-3; D is unresolved. The CDR3 covers 13 residues. Germline lookup yields CDR1 SGHTA and CDR2 FQGNSA. Trimming stripped 1 base from V and 6 bases from J, with 7 bases between. The CDR3 reads CASSLDGLNTIYF. Written as DNA, the CDR3 is TGTGCCAGCAGCTTAGACGGGTTAAACACCATATATTTT.

The CDR3 loop is CASSPRGYNEQFF. CDR3 DNA sequence: TGTGCCAGTAGTCCCAGGGGGTACAATGAGCAGTTCTTC. V gene TRBV19 combines with J gene TRBJ2-1; 7 bases fit TRBD1. The V and J ends lost 5 bases and 4 bases, in that order; junction bases with no gene match: 2. This CDR3 comprises 13 residues. From germline, CDR1 is LNHDA and CDR2 SQIVND (reference sequence).

In this sample, this clone turned up a few times. The chain recombines TRBV10-3 with TRBJ2-5, with TRBD1 identical over 10 bases. Germline loops: CDR1 ENHRY, CDR2 SYGVKD. The CDR3 consists of 13 residues. V shed 10 bases, J shed 5 bases, and the junction held 7 bases outside the gene matches. Written as DNA, the CDR3 is TGTGCCACCCGGGACAGGGGTGGGGAGACCCAGTACTTC. Translating it yields CATRDRGGETQYF.

The chain has TRBV19 and TRBJ2-3, with TRBD2 matching over 7 bases. The CDR3 extends over 14 amino acids. After removal of 4 bases from V and 4 bases from J, the junction contained 5 bases not matched to a gene. The V gene's germline CDR1 is LNHDA and CDR2 SQIVND (reference sequence). In DNA form, the CDR3 reads TGTGCCAGTAGTACTAGCGGAAACCCAGATACGCAGTATTTT. Residues: CASSTSGNPDTQYF.

CDR3 in amino acids: CSVDPVQEAFF. The CDR3 bases are TGCAGCGTTGACCCCGTCCAGGAAGCTTTCTTT. V and J are TRBV29-1 and TRBJ1-1; D is ambiguous. CDR3 length: 11 residues. Germline values: CDR1 SQVTM, CDR2 ANQGSEA. V lost 3 bases to trimming and J lost 8 bases, with 10 bases between them.

The chain links TRBV27 to TRBJ1-2; TRBD1 matches 8 bases. The CDR3 loop spans 14 amino acids. In germline, CDR1 is MNHEY, CDR2 SMNVEV (reference sequence). V lost 3 bases, J lost 9 bases, and 9 bases stayed unmatched. The CDR3 here is CASSFRGRDTSYTF. The CDR3 DNA sequence: TGTGCCAGCAGTTTCAGGGGGCGGGATACAAGCTACACCTTC.